A single sample gave rise to the 18 T cell receptor beta chains below, sequenced in a study of T cells in Graves' hyperthyroidism and ophthalmopathy. Amplification of TCR beta CDR3 regions used RNA as the template. In the first-round RT-PCR of the TCR CDR3, the HTBI primer set was used. Using its own MiXCR run on the multiplex PCR reads, TCRdb lists one record per CDR3 protein. The repertoire holds hundreds of thousands of distinct CDR3 sequences, with roughly a quarter as singletons. The material sequenced was blood. These receptors all stem from a woman aged 30 to 39 with Graves' ophthalmopathy.

With regard to this clonotype: One end of the junction is discordant with germline, which a read error may explain. The V gene is TRBV2, the J gene TRBJ1-5, with D hard to call. This CDR3 contains 15 residues. The germline V gene has CDR1 SNHLY and CDR2 FYNNEI. For the CDR3, the DNA is TGTGCCATCAGTGCCGGACCCAATAGCAATCAGCCCCAGCATTTT. Its protein product is CAISAGPNSNQPQHF.

This clonotype was counted many times. This chain links TRBV6-1 with TRBJ2-2; TRBD1 matches at 7 bases. V was clipped by 4 bases and J by 3 bases; unmatched bases: 5. CDR3 size: 15 residues. The germline gives CDR1 MNHNS, CDR2 SASEGT. CDR3 region: CASSARDSYTGELFF. The DNA of the CDR3 is TGTGCCAGCAGTGCTAGGGACAGCTACACCGGGGAGCTGTTTTTT.

This clonotype occurred many times. The genes are TRBV20-1 and TRBJ2-7; D may match TRBD1 or TRBD2 (7 bases each). Trimming shortened V by 6 bases and J by 0 bases, and 15 bases separated the two germline ends. Germline-derived CDR1 and CDR2 are DFQATT and SNEGSKA (reference sequence). The CDR3 is 14 amino acids. As DNA, the CDR3 is TGCAGTGCCCCCCCCAGGGGGGGCTCCTACGAGCAGTACTTC. Translating it yields CSAPPRGGSYEQYF.

This clonotype was seen repeatedly, ten times or more. The chain carries TRBV6-5 and TRBJ2-2; D not resolved. The CDR3 sequence is 14 residues long. The V and J ends lost 0 bases and 8 bases respectively, with 10 bases between them. Germline CDR1 MNHEY, CDR2 SVGAGI. The CDR3 coding sequence is TGTGCCAGCAGTTACTCGTCCAAACCGGGGGAGCTGTTTTTT. Protein: CASSYSSKPGELFF.

This clonotype was seen a handful of times. This sequence joins TRBV30 and TRBJ1-3; D gene ambiguous. The CDR3 consists of 14 residues. CDR1 GTSNPN and CDR2 SVGIG come from the germline V gene (reference sequence). Between the trimmed V and J ends, which lost 1 base and 2 bases, there was a span of 9 bases. The DNA for the CDR3 is TGTGCCTGGAGTGCCTACCGGGCTGGAAACACCATATATTTT. It specifies CAWSAYRAGNTIYF.

This clonotype appeared many times. One end of the junction varies from germline; a read error may be responsible. V usage is TRBV6-1 and J usage is TRBJ2-7, with a tentative D call TRBD2 (5 bases). This CDR3 region has 14 residues. From germline, CDR1 is MNHNS and CDR2 SASEGT. CDR3 protein: CAGSDGSDSYEQYF. Written as DNA, the CDR3 is TGTGCCGGCAGTGATGGGAGTGACTCCTACGAGCAGTACTTC.

In this sample, this clonotype turned up many times. This chain connects TRBV7-2 to TRBJ2-5; D is ambiguous. Germline CDR1 reads SGHTA; CDR2 reads FQGNSA. The CDR3 has 13 residues. Trimming stripped 5 bases from V and 6 bases from J, with 13 bases between. The CDR3 is CASSRRNYKTQYF. Here the CDR3 DNA reads TGTGCCAGCAGCCGACGTAACTACAAGACCCAGTACTTC.

Details on this clonotype: A much larger clone is a single base away; this may be a read error. The V and J genes are TRBV6-2 or TRBV6-3 and TRBJ2-7, with 11 bases lining up with TRBD2. The CDR3 consists of 15 residues. CDR1 MNHEY and CDR2 SVGEGT come from the germline V gene. After removal of 11 bases from V and 3 bases from J, the junction contained 12 bases not matched to a gene. CDR3 in amino acids: CAGIGTSGGYYEQYF. For the CDR3, the DNA is TGTGCCGGCATCGGAACTAGCGGGGGTTACTACGAGCAGTACTTC.

This clonotype has at least ten counts. This chain links TRBV5-1 with TRBJ1-2; D is possibly TRBD1 (6 bases). V gave up 4 bases and J gave up 4 bases, with 14 bases separating them. The CDR3 runs to 14 residues. Per the germline V gene, CDR1 is SGHRS and CDR2 is YFSETQ. CDR3 protein: CASSMTQGSYGYTF. The CDR3 nucleotides read TGCGCCAGCAGCATGACACAGGGTAGCTATGGCTACACCTTC.

In the case of this clonotype: A junction end diverges from the germline sequence, so it may reflect a read error. V and J are TRBV6-2 or TRBV6-3 and TRBJ2-5; tentatively, D is TRBD2 (5 bases). This CDR3 is 13 amino acids long. Germline-derived CDR1 and CDR2 are MNHEY and SVGEGT. The CDR3 bases are TGTGGCAGCAGTTTGATCGGAGGAGAGACCCAGTACTTC. This encodes CGSSLIGGETQYF.

V usage is TRBV5-1 and J usage is TRBJ1-6; tentatively, D is TRBD1 (6 bases). This CDR3 has 15 residues. Deletions cut 1 base from V and 3 bases from J, with 8 bases between. Germline CDR1 is SGHRS and CDR2 is YFSETQ. The CDR3 DNA sequence: TGCGCCAGCAGCTTGATGACAGGCTATAATTCACCCCTCCACTTT. Its translation: CASSLMTGYNSPLHF. The whole variable domain, filled in from reference TRBV5-1 and TRBJ1-6, reads KAGVTQTPRYLIKTRGQQVTLSCSPISGHRSVSWYQQTPGQGLQFLFEYFSETQRNKGNFPGRFSGRQFSNSRSEMNVSTLELGDSALYLCASSLMTGYNSPLHFGNGTRLTVT.

The sample holds many counts of this clonotype. The chain has TRBV2 and TRBJ1-1; no reliable D call. The CDR3 sequence is 14 residues long. Germline CDR1 reads SNHLY; CDR2 reads FYNNEI. V lost 6 bases to trimming and J lost 1 base, with 12 bases between them. The CDR3 sequence is CASRAVRGNTEAFF. The CDR3 DNA reads as TGTGCCAGCAGGGCTGTCCGGGGGAACACTGAAGCTTTCTTT.

V and J are TRBV20-1 and TRBJ2-7, with TRBD2 matching over 12 bases. J was trimmed by 6 bases and V by 3 bases; bases with no gene match: 9. Germline values: CDR1 DFQATT, CDR2 SNEGSKA (reference sequence). The CDR3 is 15 residues long. The CDR3 DNA follows: TGCAGTGCTAGCGGCAGGGGACTAGCGGGTTTCGAGCAGTACTTC. It encodes CSASGRGLAGFEQYF.

This clonotype was detected ten times or more. V is TRBV4-2 and J is TRBJ2-7; D might be TRBD2 (6 bases). CDR1 is LGHNA, CDR2 YNFKEQ, per germline. The ends were cut back, 0 bases at V and 2 bases at J, with 20 bases in the middle. There are 18 residues in the CDR3. The CDR3 loop reads CASSQDLWISGEPYEQYF. The CDR3 coding sequence is TGTGCCAGCAGCCAAGATCTTTGGATATCGGGGGAACCCTACGAGCAGTACTTC.

This clonotype was seen repeatedly, ten times or more. The chain recombines TRBV7-2 with TRBJ2-7; D perhaps matches TRBD1 (5 bases). The CDR3 loop spans 13 amino acids. In germline, CDR1 is SGHTA, CDR2 FQGNSA. Trimming left V 0 bases short and J 2 bases short, with 5 bases between. CDR3 nucleotides: TGTACCAGCAGCTTAGCGGGGCCCTACGAGCAGTACTTC. As protein: CTSSLAGPYEQYF.

This rearrangement joins TRBV30 to TRBJ2-7; no definite D call. Germline assignment: CDR1 GTSNPN and CDR2 SVGIG (reference sequence). Trimming stripped 2 bases from V and 3 bases from J, with 8 bases between. CDR3 length equals 12 residues. The CDR3 is CAWSQSYYEQYF. The CDR3 DNA reads as TGTGCCTGGAGTCAGAGTTACTACGAGCAGTACTTC.

Ten or more counts support this clonotype. This chain links TRBV11-2 with TRBJ1-3; TRBD1 aligns across 7 bases. V was clipped by 5 bases and J by 3 bases; unmatched bases: 4. Germline V lookup: CDR1 SGHAT, CDR2 FQNNGV. This CDR3 has 14 amino acids. In DNA form, the CDR3 reads TGTGCCAGCAGCCTCAACAGGGGTGGAAACACCATATATTTT. Translating it yields CASSLNRGGNTIYF. Using reference TRBV11-2 and TRBJ1-3 for the parts outside the CDR3, the full variable domain is EAGVAQSPRYKIIEKRQSVAFWCNPISGHATLYWYQQILGQGPKLLIQFQNNGVVDDSQLPKDRFSAERLKGVDSTLKIQPAKLEDSAVYLCASSLNRGGNTIYFGEGSWLTVV.

This clonotype has more than one count but fewer than ten. The chain links TRBV18 to TRBJ2-7; tentative D call: TRBD2 (5 bases). The CDR3 sequence is 14 residues long. Per germline, CDR1 KGHSH and CDR2 LQKENI. The ends were cut back, 9 bases at V and 1 base at J, with 16 bases in the middle. The CDR3 nucleotides read TGTGCCAGTTTCGCCGCGGGTCGTTCCTACGAGCAGTACTTC. It specifies CASFAAGRSYEQYF.